The clone carrying this T cell receptor (beta chain) occurred many times. This sample is drawn from a study of CD8 T cells in ankylosing spondylitis. TCRdb recomputed calls from the 5' RACE reads with MiXCR, one row per CDR3 protein. Of under 150,000 distinct CDR3 sequences in the sample, 9.3% are singletons; the top ten hold approximately 3.4%. Germline V lookup: CDR1 SQVTM, CDR2 ANQGSEA. The CDR3 runs 12 residues. The V end was cut by 6 bases, the J end by 2 bases, with 8 bases between. The chain links TRBV29-1 to TRBJ1-5, with D maybe TRBD1 (5 bases). Source material: blood, either unsorted or a sorted T cell fraction (not recorded which). The TCR sequence derives from a male donor with ankylosing spondylitis or in good health (not recorded which). The CDR3 DNA follows: TGCAGCGTGACAGAGGGCAATCAGCCCCAGCATTTT. This encodes CSVTEGNQPQHF.